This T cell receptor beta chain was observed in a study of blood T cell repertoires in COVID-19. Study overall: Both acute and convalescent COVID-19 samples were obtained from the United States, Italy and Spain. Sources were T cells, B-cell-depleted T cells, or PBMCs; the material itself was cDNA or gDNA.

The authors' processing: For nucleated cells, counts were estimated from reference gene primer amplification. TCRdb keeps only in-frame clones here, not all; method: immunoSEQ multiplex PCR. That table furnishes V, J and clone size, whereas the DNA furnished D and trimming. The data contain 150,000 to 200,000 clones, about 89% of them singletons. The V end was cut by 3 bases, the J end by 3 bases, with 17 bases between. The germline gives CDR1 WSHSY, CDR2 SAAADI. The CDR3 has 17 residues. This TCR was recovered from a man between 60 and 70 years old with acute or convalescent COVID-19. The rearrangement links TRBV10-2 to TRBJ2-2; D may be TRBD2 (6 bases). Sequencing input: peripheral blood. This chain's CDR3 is CASSDHGFSGDTGELFF. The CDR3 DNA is TGCGCCAGCAGTGACCACGGATTCTCGGGGGACACCGGGGAGCTGTTTTTT.